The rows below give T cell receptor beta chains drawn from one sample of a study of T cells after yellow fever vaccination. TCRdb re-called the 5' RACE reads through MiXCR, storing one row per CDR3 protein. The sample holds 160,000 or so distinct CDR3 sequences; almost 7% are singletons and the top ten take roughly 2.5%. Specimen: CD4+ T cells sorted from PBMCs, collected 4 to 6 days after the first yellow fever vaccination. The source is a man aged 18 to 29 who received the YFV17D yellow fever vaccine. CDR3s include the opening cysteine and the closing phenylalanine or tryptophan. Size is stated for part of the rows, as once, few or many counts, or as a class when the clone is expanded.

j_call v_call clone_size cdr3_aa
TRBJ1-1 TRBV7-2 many CASSLQGMDTEAFF
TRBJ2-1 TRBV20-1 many CSATDAYNEQFF
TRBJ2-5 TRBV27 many CASSSWGTQETQYF
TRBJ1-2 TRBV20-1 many CSARRTDLNYGYTF
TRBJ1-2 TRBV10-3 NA CAIDTGNLGYGYTF
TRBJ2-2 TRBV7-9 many CASSLTGRTGELFF
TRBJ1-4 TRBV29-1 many CSGAGQGEKLFF
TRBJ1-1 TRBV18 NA CASSPLPGQGKAFF
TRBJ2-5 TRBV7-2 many CATRLGLGRLRQETQYF
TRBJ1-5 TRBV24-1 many CATSDHNQPQHF
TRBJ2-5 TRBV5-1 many CASSVPPGTRDETQYF
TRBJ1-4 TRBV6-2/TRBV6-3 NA CASRDRDHEKLFF
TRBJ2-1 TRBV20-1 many CSARGILASGYNEQFF
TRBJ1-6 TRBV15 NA CATSRSGNSPLHF
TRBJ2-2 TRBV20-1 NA CSATRTGTSGAFGAGELFF
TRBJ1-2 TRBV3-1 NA CASSQGAGVYGYTF
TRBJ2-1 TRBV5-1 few CASSKGQGGNEQFF
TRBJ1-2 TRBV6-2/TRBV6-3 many CASSRVNYGYTF
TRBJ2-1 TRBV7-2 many CASSFASGGAYEQFF
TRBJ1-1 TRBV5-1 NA CASSLGHANTEAFF
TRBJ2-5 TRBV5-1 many CASSLFLPQETQYF
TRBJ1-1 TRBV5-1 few CASSHGQGAVTEAFF
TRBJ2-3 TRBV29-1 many CSGGDRVGTDTQYF
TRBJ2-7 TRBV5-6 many CASSWLEGTYEQYF
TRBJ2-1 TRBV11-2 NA CATTTPRGGGEQFF
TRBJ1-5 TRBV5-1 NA CASSPDRGQGQPQHF
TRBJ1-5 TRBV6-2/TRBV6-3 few CASSPTLPGTRLNRGNQPQHF
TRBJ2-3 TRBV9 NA CASSVGFTDTQYF
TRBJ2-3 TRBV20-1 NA CCARDYGGGSTDTQYF
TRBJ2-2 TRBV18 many CATASGAGTGELFF
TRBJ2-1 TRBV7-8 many CASSLWTWLYNEQFF
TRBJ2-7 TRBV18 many CASSPLPGDQYF
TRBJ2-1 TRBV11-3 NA CASSRGLANDNDQFF
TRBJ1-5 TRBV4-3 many CASSQDWGYGPNQPQHF
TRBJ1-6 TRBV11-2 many CASSLLDMDSPLHF
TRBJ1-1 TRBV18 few CASSPGQENTEAFF
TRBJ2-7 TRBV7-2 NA CASSSPGQAYEQYF
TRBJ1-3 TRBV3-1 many CASSQVFFFSGNTIYF
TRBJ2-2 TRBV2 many CASTGSSVRGELFF
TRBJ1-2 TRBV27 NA CASSFRQGYGYTF